What follows are 3 T cell receptor beta chains derived from one specimen sequenced in a study of graft-versus-host responses after intestinal transplantation (dated by TCRdb to about 2021). Library preparation employed the immunoSEQ multiplex PCR assay. TCRdb provides this immuneACCESS table in a form limited to in-frame rearrangements. Some clones are lacking; in checked studies, under half of them reflect an unresolved V gene, and why the rest are absent is not known. The sample table holds 13,000 to 15,000 clones, of which more than 35% were seen once. The ten largest clones take up 0.85% to 1.3% of the sample. This sample's time point label indicates: cells obtained before transplantation from donor or recipient. Sample: alloreactive CD4+ T cells from a mixed lymphocyte reaction culture, taken before intestinal transplant. The sample's cell subset or site, from its label and the paper: CFSE-low proliferating T cells sorted from approximately 6-day pre-transplant mixed lymphocyte reaction (GvH or HvG direction). The receptor source for this set is a human patient who received an intestinal transplant.

V usage is TRBV30 and J usage is TRBJ1-5, with unresolved D. This CDR3 has 14 amino acids. Germline V CDR1 and CDR2: GTSNPN, SVGIG (reference sequence). Trimming removed 0 bases at V and 4 bases at J, with 10 bases between. This chain's CDR3 is CAWSVGGGNQPQHF. CDR3 DNA: TGTGCCTGGAGTGTAGGAGGAGGGAATCAGCCCCAGCATTTT.

The V call is TRBV2, the J call TRBJ1-5; 8 bases are a match to TRBD1. The length of the CDR3 is 13 residues. The germline V gene has CDR1 SNHLY and CDR2 FYNNEI. The ends lost 4 bases at V and 6 bases at J; junction bases unmatched: 2. The CDR3 coding sequence is TGTGCCAGCAGTGCGGACAGGGTTCAGCCCCAGCATTTT. Protein: CASSADRVQPQHF. Supplemented by reference TRBV2 and TRBJ1-5, the full variable domain reads EPEVTQTPSHQVTQMGQEVILRCVPISNHLYFYWYRQILGQKVEFLVSFYNNEISEKSEIFDDQFSVERPDGSNFTLKIRSTKLEDSAMYFCASSADRVQPQHFGDGTRLSIL.

The gene calls are TRBV27 and TRBJ2-3, with 9 bases matching TRBD2. The CDR3 is made up of 14 amino acids. The germline gives CDR1 MNHEY, CDR2 SMNVEV (reference sequence). Trimming took 2 bases from V and 9 from J; bases not matched to a gene: 6. This chain's CDR3 is CASSLVAGGPTQYF. CDR3 nucleotides: TGTGCCAGCAGTTTAGTCGCGGGGGGGCCAACGCAGTATTTT.